The TCR beta chain under discussion was sequenced for a study of blood T cells in healthy people across ages. Study-level findings and limits: Nothing was known about donor CMV status, and this possibly confounded expanded clonotype changes. Across samples, TCR beta diversity tracked strongly with naive T cell percentage.

Peripheral blood from each donor was collected in a volume of approximately 10 milliliters. At least 5.5 micrograms of total RNA were extracted per sample. Comment on this clonotype: The antigen remains unidentified.

V lost 3 bases and J lost 2; bases outside the gene matches: 12. CDR1 and CDR2 (germline): MNHEY, SMNVEV (reference sequence). The CDR3 runs to 17 residues. The authors ran a second PCR of roughly 6 to 12 cycles using a sample-barcoded 5' primer and a J-beta primer mix. TCRdb reanalysed the 5' RACE reads using MiXCR and keeps one entry per CDR3 protein. The table has 1.5 million to 2 million distinct CDR3 sequences, 34% seen once. The chain uses TRBV27 and TRBJ2-7; TRBD1 matches at 8 bases. This TCR derives from a woman aged 30 to 39 in good health. Sequenced: blood. This CDR3 is CASSFGTAGQGTYEQYF. CDR3 bases: TGTGCCAGCAGTTTCGGGACCGCCGGACAGGGAACCTACGAGCAGTACTTC.